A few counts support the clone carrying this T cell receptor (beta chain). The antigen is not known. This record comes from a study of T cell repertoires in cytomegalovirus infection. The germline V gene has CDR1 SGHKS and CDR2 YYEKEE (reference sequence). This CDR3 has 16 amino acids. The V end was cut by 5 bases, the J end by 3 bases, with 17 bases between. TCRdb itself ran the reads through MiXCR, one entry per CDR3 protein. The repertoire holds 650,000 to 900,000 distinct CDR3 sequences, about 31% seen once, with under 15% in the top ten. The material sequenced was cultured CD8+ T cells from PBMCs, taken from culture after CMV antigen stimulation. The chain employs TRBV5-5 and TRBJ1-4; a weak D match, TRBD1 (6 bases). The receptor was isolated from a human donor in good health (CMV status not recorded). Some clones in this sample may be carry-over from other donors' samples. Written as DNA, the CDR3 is TGTGCCAGCAGAGGACAGCCGGGACAAGCTAATGAAAAACTGTTTTTT. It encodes CASRGQPGQANEKLFF.